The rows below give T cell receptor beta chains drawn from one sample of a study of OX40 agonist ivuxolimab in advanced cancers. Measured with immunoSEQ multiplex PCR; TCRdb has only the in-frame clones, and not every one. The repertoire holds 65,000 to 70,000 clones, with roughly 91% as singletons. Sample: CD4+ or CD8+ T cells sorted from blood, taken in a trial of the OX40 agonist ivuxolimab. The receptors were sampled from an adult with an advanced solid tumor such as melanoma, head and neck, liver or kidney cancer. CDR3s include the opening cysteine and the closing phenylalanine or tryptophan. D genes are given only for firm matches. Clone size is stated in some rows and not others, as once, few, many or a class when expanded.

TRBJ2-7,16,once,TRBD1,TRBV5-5,CASSTARDRGSYEQYF,TGTGCCAGCAGTACTGCGCGAGACAGGGGGAGTTACGAGCAGTACTTC
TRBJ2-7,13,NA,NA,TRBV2,CASSELAAARLYF,TGTGCCAGCAGTGAACTTGCAGCCGCCAGGCTGTACTTC
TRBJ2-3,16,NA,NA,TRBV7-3,CASSPTTGFSTDTQYF,TGTGCCAGCAGTCCGACTACAGGCTTCAGCACAGATACGCAGTATTTT
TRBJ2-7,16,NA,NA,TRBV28,CASSPTSPAWGYEQYF,TGTGCCAGCAGTCCGACGTCTCCCGCCTGGGGTTACGAGCAGTACTTC
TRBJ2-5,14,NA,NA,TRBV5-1,CASSLTGSEETQYF,TGCGCCAGCAGCTTGACAGGGAGTGAAGAGACCCAGTACTTC
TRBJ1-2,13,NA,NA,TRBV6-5,CASRAGIQGGYTF,TGTGCCAGCAGGGCCGGGATTCAAGGCGGCTACACCTTC
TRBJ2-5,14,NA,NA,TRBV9,CASSVGPGGETQYF,TGTGCCAGCAGCGTAGGGCCGGGCGGAGAGACCCAGTACTTC
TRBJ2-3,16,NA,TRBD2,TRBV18,CASSPPGLAVTDTQYF,TGTGCCAGCTCACCACCCGGACTAGCGGTCACAGATACGCAGTATTTT
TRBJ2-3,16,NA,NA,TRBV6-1,CASSDLTGAWTDTQYF,TGTGCCAGCAGTGACTTAACAGGCGCTTGGACAGATACGCAGTATTTT
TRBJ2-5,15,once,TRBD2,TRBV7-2,CASSFSGGAVETQYF,TGTGCCAGCAGCTTTAGCGGGGGGGCCGTGGAGACCCAGTACTTC
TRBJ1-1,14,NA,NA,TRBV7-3,CASSLKQINTEAFF,TGTGCCAGCAGCTTAAAGCAGATAAACACTGAAGCTTTCTTT
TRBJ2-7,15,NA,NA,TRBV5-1,CASSPVRDKTYEQYF,TGCGCCAGCAGCCCGGTCCGGGACAAAACCTACGAGCAGTACTTC
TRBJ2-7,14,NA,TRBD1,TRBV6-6,CASSAGTGIYEQYF,TGTGCCAGCAGTGCCGGGACAGGAATCTACGAGCAGTACTTC
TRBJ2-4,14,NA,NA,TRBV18,CASSPDGILNIQYF,TGTGCCAGCTCACCGGACGGCATACTCAACATTCAGTACTTC
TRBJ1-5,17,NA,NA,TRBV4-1,CASSQGSRIGSNQPQHF,TGCGCCAGCAGCCAAGGGTCGCGAATAGGAAGCAATCAGCCCCAGCATTTT
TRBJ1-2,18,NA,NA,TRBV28,CANSEAQFGAGSNYGYTF,TGTGCCAACAGTGAAGCCCAATTCGGGGCAGGGAGCAATTATGGCTACACCTTC
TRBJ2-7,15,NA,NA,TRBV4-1,CASSPEENSAYEQYF,TGCGCCAGCAGCCCGGAGGAGAACAGTGCCTACGAGCAGTACTTC
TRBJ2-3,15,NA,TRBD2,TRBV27,CASGLAGVSTDTQYF,TGTGCCAGTGGATTAGCGGGGGTAAGCACAGATACGCAGTATTTT